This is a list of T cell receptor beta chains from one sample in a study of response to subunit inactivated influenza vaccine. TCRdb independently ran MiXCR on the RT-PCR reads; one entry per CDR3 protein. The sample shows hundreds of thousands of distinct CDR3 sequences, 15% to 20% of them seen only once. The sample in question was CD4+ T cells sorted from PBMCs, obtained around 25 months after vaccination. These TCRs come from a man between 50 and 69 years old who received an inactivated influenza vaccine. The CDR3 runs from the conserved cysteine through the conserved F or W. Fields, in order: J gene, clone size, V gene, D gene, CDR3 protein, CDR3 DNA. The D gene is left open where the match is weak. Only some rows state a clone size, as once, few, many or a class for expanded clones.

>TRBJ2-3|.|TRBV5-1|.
CASNKGRDTDTQYF
TGCGCCAGCAACAAAGGCCGGGACACAGATACGCAGTATTTT
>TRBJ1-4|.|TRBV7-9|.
CASSSMTTNEKLFF
TGTGCCAGCAGCTCGATGACAACTAATGAAAAACTGTTTTTT
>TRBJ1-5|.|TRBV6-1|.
CASSEAHSNQPQHF
TGTGCCAGCAGTGAAGCTCATTCAAATCAGCCCCAGCATTTT
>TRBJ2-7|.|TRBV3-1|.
CASSQGGGKNYEQYF
TGTGCCAGCAGCCAAGGGGGCGGGAAGAACTACGAGCAGTACTTC
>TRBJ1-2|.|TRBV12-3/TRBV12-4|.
CASSLFPRGYTF
TGTGCCAGCAGTTTATTTCCAAGGGGCTACACCTTC
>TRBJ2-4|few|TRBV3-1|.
CASSQDPRMGINIQYF
TGTGCCAGCAGCCAGGACCCAAGAATGGGGATCAACATTCAGTACTTC
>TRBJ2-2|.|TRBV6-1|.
CASSEVWAGLTGELFF
TGTGCCAGCAGTGAAGTTTGGGCAGGTCTCACCGGGGAGCTGTTTTTT
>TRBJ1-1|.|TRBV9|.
CASSVGAVNTEAFF
TGTGCCAGCAGCGTAGGGGCGGTGAACACTGAAGCTTTCTTT
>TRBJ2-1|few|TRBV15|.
CATSRARSVQFF
TGTGCCACCAGCAGAGCTCGGTCTGTGCAGTTCTTC
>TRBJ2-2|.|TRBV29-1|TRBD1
CSVTGVGTGELFF
TGCAGCGTGACAGGGGTTGGCACCGGGGAGCTGTTTTTT
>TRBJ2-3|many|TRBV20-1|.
CSARVDSVRYTQYF
TGCAGTGCTAGAGTAGATAGCGTCCGATATACGCAGTATTTT
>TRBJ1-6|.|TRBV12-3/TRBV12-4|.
CASSLGGRNSPLHF
TGTGCCAGCAGTTTAGGGGGCCGGAATTCACCCCTCCACTTT
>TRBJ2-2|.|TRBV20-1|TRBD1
CSPLRTGLDTGELFF
TGCAGCCCGTTACGGACAGGGCTCGACACCGGGGAGCTGTTTTTT
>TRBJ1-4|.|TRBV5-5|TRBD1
CASSFPTGGKEKLFF
TGTGCCAGCAGCTTCCCGACAGGGGGAAAGGAAAAACTGTTTTTT
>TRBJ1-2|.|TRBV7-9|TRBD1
CASSPRTGGEHGYTF
TGTGCCAGCAGCCCCCGGACAGGGGGAGAACATGGCTACACCTTC
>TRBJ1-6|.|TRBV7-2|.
CASSLVSAYNSPLHF
TGTGCCAGCAGCTTAGTCTCAGCATATAATTCACCCCTCCACTTT
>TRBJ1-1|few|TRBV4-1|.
CASRKLDHTEAFF
TGCGCCAGCAGAAAACTCGATCACACTGAAGCTTTCTTT
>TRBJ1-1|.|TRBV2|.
CASSEGGFQNTEAFF
TGTGCCAGCAGTGAGGGCGGATTTCAAAACACTGAAGCTTTCTTT
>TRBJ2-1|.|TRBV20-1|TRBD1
CSAPNPGTADNEQFF
TGCAGTGCTCCCAACCCCGGGACAGCCGACAATGAGCAGTTCTTC
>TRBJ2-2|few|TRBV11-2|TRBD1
CASSLGTGGHGELFF
TGTGCCAGCAGCTTAGGGACAGGGGGCCACGGGGAGCTGTTTTTT
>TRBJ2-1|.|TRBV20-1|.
CSARQGGGEQFF
TGCAGTGCTAGACAAGGAGGAGGTGAGCAGTTCTTC
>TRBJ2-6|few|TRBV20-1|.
CSARGPSTTPGANVLTF
TGCAGTGCTAGGGGGCCTAGTACCACTCCTGGGGCCAACGTCCTGACTTTC
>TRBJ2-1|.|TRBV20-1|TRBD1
CSAPQGSSYNEQFF
TGCAGTGCTCCACAGGGGAGCTCCTACAATGAGCAGTTCTTC
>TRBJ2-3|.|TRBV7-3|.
CASSPGGLSDTQYF
TGTGCCAGCAGCCCAGGGGGACTTTCAGATACGCAGTATTTT
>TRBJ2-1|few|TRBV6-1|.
CASRDTKGRRYNEQFF
TGTGCCAGCAGGGATACTAAGGGACGTCGCTACAATGAGCAGTTCTTC
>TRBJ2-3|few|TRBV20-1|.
CSARSLTDTQYF
TGCAGTGCTAGATCGCTCACAGATACGCAGTATTTT
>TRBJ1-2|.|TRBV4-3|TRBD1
CASSQVTGSFGYTF
TGCGCCAGCAGCCAAGTGACAGGGAGCTTTGGCTACACCTTC
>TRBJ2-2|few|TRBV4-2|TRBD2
CASRYNGGRASGELFF
TGTGCCAGCAGATATAACGGCGGGAGGGCAAGCGGGGAGCTGTTTTTT
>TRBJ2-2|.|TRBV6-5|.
CASSYALATGELFF
TGTGCCAGCAGTTACGCACTGGCCACCGGGGAGCTGTTTTTT
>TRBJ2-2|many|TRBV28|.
CASTRRLANTGELFF
TGTGCCAGCACAAGGCGGTTGGCCAACACCGGGGAGCTGTTTTTT
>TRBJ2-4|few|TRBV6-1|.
CASSTSPTKNIQYF
TGTGCCAGCAGTACGTCTCCTACCAAAAACATTCAGTACTTC
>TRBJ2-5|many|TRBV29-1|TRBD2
CSVERLAQGTQYF
TGCAGCGTTGAAAGACTAGCCCAAGGGACCCAGTACTTC
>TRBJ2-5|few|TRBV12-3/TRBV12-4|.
CASSFAEETQYF
TGTGCCAGCAGTTTCGCTGAGGAGACCCAGTACTTC
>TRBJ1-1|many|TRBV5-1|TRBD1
CASSPTLRGMTAEAFF
TGCGCCAGCAGTCCCACCCTCAGGGGGATGACCGCTGAAGCTTTCTTT
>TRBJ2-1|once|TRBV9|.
CASSWGQVDEQFF
TGTGCCAGCAGCTGGGGACAAGTCGATGAGCAGTTCTTC
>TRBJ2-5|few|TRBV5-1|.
CASSLGVSVETQYF
TGCGCCAGCAGCTTGGGTGTCTCGGTAGAGACCCAGTACTTC
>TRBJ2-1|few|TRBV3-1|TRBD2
CASSRTSAYNEQFF
TGTGCCAGCAGCCGGACTAGCGCTTACAATGAGCAGTTCTTC
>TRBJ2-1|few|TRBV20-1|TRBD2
CSALAGVGYNEQFF
TGCAGTGCTTTAGCGGGAGTGGGTTACAATGAGCAGTTCTTC
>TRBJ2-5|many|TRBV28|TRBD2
CATREARETQYF
TGTGCCACGCGGGAGGCTCGAGAGACCCAGTACTTC
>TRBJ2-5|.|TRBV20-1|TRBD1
CSAQSGTGGAFMETQYF
TGCAGTGCTCAATCCGGGACAGGGGGCGCTTTCATGGAGACCCAGTACTTC
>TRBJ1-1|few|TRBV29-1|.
CSAAGLTNTEAFF
TGCAGCGCGGCCGGACTGACGAACACTGAAGCTTTCTTT
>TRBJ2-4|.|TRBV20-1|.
CSARIRTRKNIQYF
TGCAGTGCTAGAATCCGGACAAGAAAAAACATTCAGTACTTC
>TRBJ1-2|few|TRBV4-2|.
CASSPRQVTYGYTF
TGTGCCAGCAGCCCTAGACAGGTGACCTATGGCTACACCTTC
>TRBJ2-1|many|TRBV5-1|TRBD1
CASRVRGLDNEQFF
TGCGCCAGCAGGGTCAGGGGGCTAGACAATGAGCAGTTCTTC
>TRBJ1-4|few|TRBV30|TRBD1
CAWARDREYEKLFF
TGTGCCTGGGCAAGGGACAGGGAATACGAAAAACTGTTTTTT
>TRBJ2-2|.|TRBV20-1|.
CSARPKREVRGELFF
TGCAGTGCTAGACCCAAGCGTGAGGTCCGGGGGGAGCTGTTTTTT
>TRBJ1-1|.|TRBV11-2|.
CASSQNGRAAEAFF
TGTGCCAGCAGCCAGAATGGGAGGGCAGCTGAAGCTTTCTTT
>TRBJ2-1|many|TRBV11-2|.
CASSWGLQNFEQFF
TGTGCCAGCAGCTGGGGACTCCAGAACTTTGAGCAGTTCTTC